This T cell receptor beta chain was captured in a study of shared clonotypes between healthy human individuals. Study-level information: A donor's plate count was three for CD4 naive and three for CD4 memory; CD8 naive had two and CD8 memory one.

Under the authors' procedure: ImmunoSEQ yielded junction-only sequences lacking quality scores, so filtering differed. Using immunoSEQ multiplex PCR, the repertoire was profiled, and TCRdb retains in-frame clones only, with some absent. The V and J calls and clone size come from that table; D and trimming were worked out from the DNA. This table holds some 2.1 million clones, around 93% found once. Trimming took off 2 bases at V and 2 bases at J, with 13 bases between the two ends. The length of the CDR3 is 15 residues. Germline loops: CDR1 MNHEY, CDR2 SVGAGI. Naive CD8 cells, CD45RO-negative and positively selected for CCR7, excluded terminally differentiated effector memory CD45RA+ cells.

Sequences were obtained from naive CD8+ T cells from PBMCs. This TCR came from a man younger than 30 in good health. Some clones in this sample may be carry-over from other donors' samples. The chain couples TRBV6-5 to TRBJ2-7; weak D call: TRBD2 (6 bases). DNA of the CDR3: TGTGCCAGCAGTTACCGGGAGAGAAGAGCCTACGAGCAGTACTTC. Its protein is CASSYRERRAYEQYF.